Described below is a single TCR beta chain sequence and its context. Antigen specificity is unknown. This record comes from a study of cytomegalovirus exposure and HLA in healthy donors. Study details: Earlier sequencing of 150 million to 200 million T cells yielded 100 million to 140 million unique TCR beta sequences. Study outcomes and limitations: Later analysis showed TCR association rates varying by HLA locus, highest for DRB1 and lowest for HLA-C. Further analysis was carried out later, and it showed several of the most significant clusters appearing linked to common viral pathogens.

Amplification used 60 Vbeta primers and 13 Jbeta primers. Only in-frame clones appear in the TCRdb table, and some are missing; sequencing was by immunoSEQ multiplex PCR. Of 65,000 to 90,000 clones listed, 73% are singletons. CDR1 is SEHNR, CDR2 FQNEAQ, per germline (reference sequence). V lost 3 bases, J lost 5 bases, and 16 bases lay in between. The CDR3 has 15 amino acids. Sequenced input: PBMCs. This rearrangement joins TRBV7-9 to TRBJ2-5; weak D call: TRBD2 (6 bases). The sequence derives from a woman aged 40-49 years in good health and CMV-seropositive. In DNA form, the CDR3 reads TGTGCCAGCAGCTTGCCGACTAGTTTTATTGAGACCCAGTACTTC. The encoded protein is CASSLPTSFIETQYF.